The next 14 T cell receptor beta chains were all read from a single sample in a study of T-cell memory formation after mild COVID-19. One entry per CDR3 protein results from TCRdb running MiXCR on the 5' RACE reads. The sample lists nearly 110,000 distinct CDR3 sequences, approximately 15% occurring once. Specimen: PBMCs or a T cell subset sorted from them (not recorded which). The source is an adult woman who had mild COVID-19 (a few samples of this study predate the infection). Cell type and time point are not known.

The V gene is TRBV28, the J gene TRBJ2-7; 7 bases fit TRBD1. With 5 bases clipped from V and 3 bases from J, the junction kept 10 bases outside the gene matches. There are 15 residues in the CDR3. Germline loops: CDR1 MDHEN, CDR2 SYDVKM. The CDR3 sequence is CASSAGTAKIYEQYF. DNA for the CDR3: TGTGCCAGCAGTGCAGGGACAGCTAAGATCTACGAGCAGTACTTC.

The rearrangement links TRBV20-1 to TRBJ1-1; D is undetermined. The V end was cut by 3 bases, the J end by 1 base, with 15 bases between. The CDR3 has 15 amino acids. The germline V gene has CDR1 DFQATT and CDR2 SNEGSKA (reference sequence). The CDR3 DNA reads TGCAGTGCTAGCGGGTTCCCGGGGAAGAACACTGAAGCTTTCTTT. Its protein is CSASGFPGKNTEAFF.

J is TRBJ1-4 and V is TRBV27, with D possibly TRBD1 on 5 matching bases. V dropped 2 bases and J dropped 3 bases, with 10 bases sitting between them. The CDR3 loop spans 15 amino acids. Germline V gene lookup returns CDR1 MNHEY and CDR2 SMNVEV (reference sequence). The CDR3 here is CASSLIGAPNEKLFF. CDR3 DNA sequence: TGTGCCAGCAGTTTAATTGGGGCACCTAATGAAAAACTGTTTTTT.

This rearrangement joins TRBV7-9 to TRBJ2-5; perhaps TRBD2 as D (6 bases). CDR3 length: 16 amino acids. Per germline, CDR1 SEHNR and CDR2 FQNEAQ (reference sequence). Trimming took off 1 base at V and 1 base at J, with 13 bases between the two ends. In DNA form, the CDR3 reads TGTGCCAGCAGCTTAGGTACTAGCCCTCGCCAAGAGACCCAGTACTTC. It yields the protein CASSLGTSPRQETQYF.

This clonotype came up many times. This rearrangement joins TRBV6-2 or TRBV6-3 to TRBJ2-7; 13 nucleotides match TRBD2. Germline values: CDR1 MNHEY, CDR2 SVGEGT. The CDR3 is 15 residues long. Trimming removed 10 bases from V and 4 bases from J; junction bases left unmatched: 10. CDR3 region: CATLGTSGISYEQYF. The DNA for the CDR3 is TGTGCCACCTTGGGGACTAGCGGGATATCATACGAGCAGTACTTC.

This clonotype has just a few counts. The chain links TRBV19 to TRBJ2-7, with 8 bases identical to TRBD2. The trim removed 5 bases at V and 3 bases at J, leaving 6 bases unmatched. Per germline, CDR1 LNHDA and CDR2 SQIVND (reference sequence). CDR3 length equals 14 residues. CDR3 DNA sequence: TGTGCCAGTAGTCCGTTTAGCGGGAACTACGAGCAGTACTTC. Protein: CASSPFSGNYEQYF. Supplemented by reference TRBV19 and TRBJ2-7, the full variable domain reads DGGITQSPKYLFRKEGQNVTLSCEQNLNHDAMYWYRQDPGQGLRLIYYSQIVNDFQKGDIAEGYSVSREKKESFPLTVTSAQKNPTAFYLCASSPFSGNYEQYFGPGTRLTVT.

At least ten counts were recorded for this clonotype. The V gene is TRBV9, the J gene TRBJ2-2; 11 nucleotides align to TRBD2. J gave up 6 bases and V 4 bases, and 5 bases lay outside the gene matches. The CDR3 totals 15 residues. Germline assignment: CDR1 SGDLS and CDR2 YYNGEE. CDR3 residues: CASSIASGGSGELFF. The CDR3 DNA reads as TGTGCCAGCAGCATCGCTAGCGGGGGGTCCGGGGAGCTGTTTTTT.

The table lists this clonotype with a few counts. The rearrangement uses TRBV12-3 or TRBV12-4 and TRBJ2-1; the D gene is possibly TRBD2 (6 bases). The CDR3 sequence is 15 residues long. Trimming removed 3 bases at V and 7 bases at J, with 16 bases between. CDR3 DNA: TGTGCCAGCAGTTTTGAACCCGGGGGAAGGAATGAGCAGTTCTTC. Amino acid sequence: CASSFEPGGRNEQFF.

The rearrangement links TRBV7-9 to TRBJ2-5; D is undetermined. The V gene's germline CDR1 is SEHNR and CDR2 FQNEAQ (reference sequence). CDR3 length: 15 residues. Deletions cut 10 bases from V and 2 bases from J, with 20 bases between. CDR3 residues: CAIVFPYRAQETQYF. In DNA, the CDR3 is TGTGCCATCGTTTTCCCTTACAGAGCTCAAGAGACCCAGTACTTC. The entire variable domain, with the rest obtained from reference TRBV7-9 and TRBJ2-5, is as follows: DTGVSQNPRHKITKRGQNVTFRCDPISEHNRLYWYRQTLGQGPEFLTYFQNEAQLEKSRLLSDRFSAERPKGSFSTLEIQRTEQGDSAMYLCAIVFPYRAQETQYFGPGTRLLVL.

This clonotype occurred a few times. This rearrangement joins TRBV27 to TRBJ2-2; D gene uncertain. V was pared by 10 bases and J by 4 bases, with 16 bases between. Germline values: CDR1 MNHEY, CDR2 SMNVEV (reference sequence). CDR3 length: 14 residues. This CDR3 is CATHGQGSTGELFF. CDR3 coding DNA: TGTGCCACCCATGGGCAAGGCAGCACCGGGGAGCTGTTTTTT.

This clonotype showed up just a few times. J is TRBJ2-5 and V is TRBV3-1; D is unclear. The V gene's germline CDR1 is LGHDT and CDR2 YNNKEL (reference sequence). CDR3 length: 16 residues. The V and J ends lost 0 bases and 5 bases respectively, with 16 bases between them. The DNA of the CDR3 is TGTGCCAGCAGCCAAGATCGCTCACTACCCCTCGAGACCCAGTACTTC. It codes for CASSQDRSLPLETQYF.

This clonotype was seen only a few times. V usage is TRBV5-4 and J usage is TRBJ2-3; 7 positions match TRBD1. The germline CDR1 and CDR2 sequences are SGHNT and YYREEE (reference sequence). This CDR3 has 16 amino acids. J was trimmed by 3 bases and V by 3 bases; bases with no gene match: 10. CDR3 nucleotides: TGTGCCAGCAGCTCACCTGACAGGGCAGGAACAGATACGCAGTATTTT. Translating gives CASSSPDRAGTDTQYF.

This chain connects TRBV24-1 to TRBJ2-1, with D tentatively TRBD2 (6 bases). The CDR3 is made up of 18 amino acids. V dropped 5 bases and J dropped 2 bases, with 21 bases sitting between them. Germline V gene lookup returns CDR1 KGHDR and CDR2 SFDVKD. The CDR3 loop is CATSALSGSRAPYNEQFF. CDR3 nucleotides: TGTGCCACCAGTGCCCTCTCCGGGAGCAGGGCCCCCTACAATGAGCAGTTCTTC.

This sequence joins TRBV7-2 and TRBJ2-3, with 9 bases lining up with TRBD1. Germline CDR1 reads SGHTA; CDR2 reads FQGNSA. J lost 2 bases, V lost 5 bases, and 14 bases had no gene match. The CDR3 consists of 18 residues. The CDR3 here is CASSPQLAGQGLTDTQYF. In DNA, the CDR3 is TGTGCCAGCAGCCCACAATTGGCGGGACAGGGACTCACAGATACGCAGTATTTT.